This is a list of T cell receptor beta chains from one sample in a study of blood T cell repertoires in COVID-19. Sequenced by immunoSEQ multiplex PCR; TCRdb stores in-frame clones only, minus some. The table lists 69,000 or so clones, about four fifths of them singletons, with about an eighth in the top ten. Sequencing used peripheral blood. Source of these receptors: a middle-aged man with COVID-19, enrolled during active disease. Each CDR3 is given with its conserved first and last residue. A D gene is named only where the DNA matches it firmly. Only some rows state a clone size, as once, few, many or a class for expanded clones.

d_gene,j_gene,v_gene,abundance,CDR3aa,CDR3nt
NA,TRBJ2-1,TRBV9,NA,CASSVEGSDGYNEQFF,TGTGCCAGCAGCGTAGAGGGGTCAGACGGCTACAATGAGCAGTTCTTC
NA,TRBJ1-2,TRBV9,NA,CASSVAGTYQAGGYTF,TGTGCCAGCAGCGTCGCTGGGACGTATCAAGCGGGGGGCTACACCTTC
NA,TRBJ1-1,TRBV21-1,NA,CASRIWLATIRTEAFF,TGTGCCAGCAGAATTTGGTTAGCTACAATTCGCACTGAAGCTTTCTTT
TRBD2,TRBJ2-5,TRBV7-7,once,CASSHRGSGEETQYF,TGTGCCAGCAGCCATCGGGGTAGCGGGGAAGAGACCCAGTACTTC
TRBD1,TRBJ2-3,TRBV9,NA,CASSVAGDRAGNPRDTDTQYF,TGTGCCAGCAGCGTAGCTGGGGACAGGGCAGGGAACCCCCGGGACACAGATACGCAGTATTTT
TRBD1,TRBJ1-2,TRBV6-2/TRBV6-3,NA,CASSYGTGGHGYTF,TGTGCCAGCAGTTACGGGACAGGGGGCCATGGCTACACCTTC
NA,TRBJ1-5,TRBV7-2,NA,CASSLEGVGNQPQHF,TGTGCCAGCAGCTTAGAGGGAGTCGGGAATCAGCCCCAGCATTTT
TRBD2,TRBJ2-5,TRBV5-4,few,CASSPTAGGQQETQYF,TGTGCCAGCAGCCCTACAGCGGGGGGGCAACAAGAGACCCAGTACTTC
NA,TRBJ2-7,TRBV10-3,NA,CAISANEDARREQYF,TGTGCCATCAGTGCAAACGAGGATGCCCGTCGCGAGCAGTACTTC
TRBD2,TRBJ2-5,TRBV4-3,NA,CASSQDPVAGWETQYF,TGCGCCAGCAGCCAAGATCCAGTAGCGGGGTGGGAGACCCAGTACTTC
TRBD2,TRBJ2-5,TRBV19,NA,CASSTSGKETQYF,TGTGCCAGTAGTACCAGCGGGAAGGAGACCCAGTACTTC
NA,TRBJ2-3,TRBV12-5,NA,CASGLGVRGGTDTQYF,TGTGCTAGTGGTTTAGGCGTAAGGGGGGGGACAGATACGCAGTATTTT
TRBD1,TRBJ2-7,TRBV4-1,NA,CASSRGTGHYEQYF,TGCGCCAGCAGCCGAGGGACAGGACACTACGAGCAGTACTTC
NA,TRBJ2-7,TRBV7-9,NA,CASSLGGVALYEQYF,TGTGCCAGCAGCCTCGGAGGGGTGGCGCTTTACGAGCAGTACTTC
TRBD2,TRBJ2-1,TRBV6-4,once,CASSGTSGGDEQFF,TGTGCCAGCAGCGGAACTAGCGGGGGCGATGAGCAGTTCTTC
TRBD1,TRBJ1-5,TRBV6-5,NA,CASTLTGGPNQPQHF,TGTGCCAGCACCTTGACAGGGGGTCCAAATCAGCCCCAGCATTTT
NA,TRBJ1-1,TRBV11-1,NA,CASSFLQLSTEAFF,TGTGCCAGCAGCTTCTTACAGCTGAGCACTGAAGCTTTCTTT
NA,TRBJ2-3,TRBV30,NA,CAWSVAAGTDTQYF,TGTGCCTGGAGTGTAGCGGCCGGCACAGATACGCAGTATTTT
TRBD2,TRBJ2-3,TRBV11-2,NA,CASSLGGPTGGARYF,TGTGCCAGCAGCCTCGGCGGGCCTACGGGGGGGGCGCGGTATTTT
NA,TRBJ1-5,TRBV7-9,NA,CASSRTNQPQHF,TGTGCCAGCAGCCGAACAAATCAGCCCCAGCATTTT
TRBD2,TRBJ2-3,TRBV29-1,once,CSVTGTSGGGYTDTQYF,TGCAGCGTAACCGGGACTAGCGGGGGGGGATACACAGATACGCAGTATTTT
TRBD2,TRBJ2-1,TRBV7-2,NA,CASRGGLAGSAYNEQFF,TGTGCCAGCAGAGGTGGACTAGCGGGGTCTGCCTACAATGAGCAGTTCTTC
NA,TRBJ2-7,TRBV19,NA,CASKRGAGTYEQYF,TGTGCCAGTAAACGGGGGGCAGGGACCTACGAGCAGTACTTC
NA,TRBJ2-7,TRBV2,NA,CASSRLESIEQYF,TGTGCCAGCAGTCGATTAGAATCCATCGAGCAGTACTTC
TRBD1,TRBJ2-3,TRBV7-3,NA,CASSFGTGTDTQYF,TGTGCCAGCAGCTTTGGGACAGGCACAGATACGCAGTATTTT
NA,TRBJ1-2,TRBV14,once,CASSPIGDYGYTF,TGTGCCAGCAGCCCAATCGGGGACTATGGCTACACCTTC
TRBD1,TRBJ1-6,TRBV18,NA,CASSYNPGQGARRPLHF,TGTGCCAGCTCATACAACCCGGGACAGGGGGCTCGCAGACCCCTCCACTTT
NA,TRBJ1-5,TRBV6-2/TRBV6-3,NA,CASSHGGAQPQHF,TGTGCCAGCAGCCACGGGGGGGCTCAGCCCCAGCATTTT
TRBD1,TRBJ1-4,TRBV6-5,NA,CASGDSQLFF,TGTGCCAGCGGGGACAGCCAACTGTTTTTT
TRBD1,TRBJ2-3,TRBV19,NA,CAIPRDRVDTQYF,TGTGCCATACCCCGGGACAGGGTAGATACGCAGTATTTT
TRBD1,TRBJ1-1,TRBV3-1/TRBV3-2,NA,CASSQGTGSEIRF,TGTGCCAGCAGCCAAGGGACAGGGAGTGAAATCCGCTTT
TRBD1,TRBJ2-4,TRBV19,NA,CASSAGTGQNIQYF,TGTGCCAGTAGTGCGGGGACAGGACAAAACATTCAGTACTTC
NA,TRBJ1-4,TRBV9,NA,CASSSVTPGGEKLFF,TGTGCCAGCAGCTCAGTCACACCCGGGGGTGAAAAACTGTTTTTT
TRBD2,TRBJ2-1,TRBV7-2,NA,CASSLVVSGGADEQFF,TGTGCCAGCAGCTTAGTTGTTAGCGGGGGGGCAGATGAGCAGTTCTTC
TRBD1,TRBJ1-1,TRBV6-5,once,CASRRTGSEAFF,TGTGCCAGCAGACGGACAGGATCTGAAGCTTTCTTT
TRBD1,TRBJ1-2,TRBV7-3,NA,CASSLSDRGFGYTF,TGTGCCAGCAGCTTATCGGACAGGGGTTTTGGCTACACCTTC
NA,TRBJ2-2,TRBV13,NA,CASSLAEDGELFF,TGTGCCAGCAGCTTGGCAGAAGACGGGGAGCTGTTTTTT
NA,TRBJ1-6,TRBV7-9,once,CASSLRGSGNSPLHF,TGTGCCAGCAGCTTACGGGGGTCGGGAAATTCACCCCTCCACTTT
TRBD2,TRBJ2-3,TRBV5-5,NA,CASSSSGTREWVPYF,TGTGCCAGCAGCTCCTCCGGGACTAGAGAGTGGGTCCCGTATTTT
TRBD1,TRBJ2-5,TRBV7-8,NA,CASILGVSNTGEETQYF,TGTGCCAGCATCCTGGGTGTCTCCAATACAGGGGAAGAGACCCAGTACTTC
NA,TRBJ1-2,TRBV3-1/TRBV3-2,once,CASSNRAPSGYTF,TGTGCCAGCAGCAACAGGGCTCCTAGTGGCTACACCTTC
TRBD2,TRBJ2-1,TRBV7-2,NA,CASSMGELAGAYEQFF,TGTGCCAGCAGTATGGGGGAACTAGCGGGGGCATACGAGCAGTTCTTC
NA,TRBJ1-6,TRBV7-9,NA,CASSRLHRTSPLHF,TGTGCCAGCAGCCGTCTACACAGGACTTCACCCCTCCACTTT
NA,TRBJ2-2,TRBV7-9,NA,CASSPTRNTGELFF,TGTGCCAGCAGCCCGACTCGGAACACCGGGGAGCTGTTTTTT
TRBD1,TRBJ1-6,TRBV2,once,CASSIQGLVSPLHF,TGTGCCAGCAGCATACAGGGGTTGGTGTCACCCCTCCACTTT
NA,TRBJ1-3,TRBV3-1/TRBV3-2,NA,CASSGRGALATIYF,TGTGCCAGCAGCGGGAGAGGCGCCTTGGCCACCATATATTTT
NA,TRBJ1-6,TRBV9,NA,CASSVSQGWNSPLHF,TGTGCCAGCAGCGTATCTCAGGGATGGAATTCACCCCTCCACTTT
NA,TRBJ2-2,TRBV4-1,NA,CASRQTLPFANTGELFF,TGCGCCAGCCGACAAACTCTTCCGTTCGCGAACACCGGGGAGCTGTTTTTT
TRBD1,TRBJ2-3,TRBV19,NA,CASRTGTGGAGTQYF,TGTGCCAGTAGGACCGGGACAGGGGGCGCAGGAACGCAGTATTTT